This T cell receptor (beta chain) was profiled in a study of OX40 agonist ivuxolimab in advanced cancers. The study, taken as a whole, reports: Which antigen the expanded peripheral T cells recognized is unknown.

The length of the CDR3 is 14 residues. Looked up from germline, CDR1 is MGHDK and CDR2 is SYGVNS. Trimming cost V 3 bases and J 7 bases, with 15 bases left between them. For this clone: Antigen: not known.

Assay used: immunoSEQ multiplex PCR; TCRdb lists only in-frame clones, some missing. The repertoire consists of 90,000 or so clones, with around 87% occurring once and the leading ten covering about 4.7%. The sequence was collected from an adult with an advanced solid tumor such as melanoma, head and neck, liver or kidney cancer. The chain carries TRBV25-1 and TRBJ1-2; D gene unclear. Sequenced material: CD4+ or CD8+ T cells sorted from blood, taken in a trial of the OX40 agonist ivuxolimab. This CDR3 reads CASSDTWTGSGYTF. DNA of the CDR3: TGTGCCAGCAGTGATACTTGGACCGGGAGTGGCTACACCTTC.